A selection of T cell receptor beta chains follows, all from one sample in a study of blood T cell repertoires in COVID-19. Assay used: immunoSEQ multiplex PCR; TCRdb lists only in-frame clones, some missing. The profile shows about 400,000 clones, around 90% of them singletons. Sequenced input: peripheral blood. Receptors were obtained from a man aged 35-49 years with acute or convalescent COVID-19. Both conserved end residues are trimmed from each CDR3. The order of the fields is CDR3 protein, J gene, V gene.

CDR3 protein: ASSLGFQGEANEKLF
J gene: TRBJ1-4
V gene: TRBV7-9

CDR3 protein: ASSSGLAGARETQY
J gene: TRBJ2-5
V gene: TRBV11-3

CDR3 protein: ASGFDGGWTVNEQF
J gene: TRBJ2-1
V gene: TRBV12-5

CDR3 protein: ASTSVGPLNTEAF
J gene: TRBJ1-1
V gene: TRBV2

CDR3 protein: ASSLRRANEKLF
J gene: TRBJ1-4
V gene: TRBV5-1

CDR3 protein: ASSFTGESNQPQH
J gene: TRBJ1-5
V gene: TRBV7-2

CDR3 protein: ASSPRGVSGNTIY
J gene: TRBJ1-3
V gene: TRBV7-2

CDR3 protein: ASRMRVRAEEETQY
J gene: TRBJ2-5
V gene: TRBV2

CDR3 protein: ASSEAGGPSYNEQF
J gene: TRBJ2-1
V gene: TRBV6-1

CDR3 protein: ASSEGGGGSPLH
J gene: TRBJ1-6
V gene: TRBV2

CDR3 protein: ASSLTSGETQY
J gene: TRBJ2-5
V gene: TRBV7-3

CDR3 protein: ASSPGHGYEQY
J gene: TRBJ2-7
V gene: TRBV6-5

CDR3 protein: ASSESGALDEQY
J gene: TRBJ2-7
V gene: TRBV6-1

CDR3 protein: ASSLYVVQVEGGTEAF
J gene: TRBJ1-1
V gene: TRBV7-8

CDR3 protein: ASSYRTGELF
J gene: TRBJ2-2
V gene: TRBV6-5

CDR3 protein: ASSLGTKAQETQY
J gene: TRBJ2-5
V gene: TRBV7-3

CDR3 protein: ASSPALAGEDTQY
J gene: TRBJ2-3
V gene: TRBV18

CDR3 protein: ASSTSGQGASYGYT
J gene: TRBJ1-2
V gene: TRBV19

CDR3 protein: ASSVDDRYYGYT
J gene: TRBJ1-2
V gene: TRBV9

CDR3 protein: ASSSHRDRTAYEQY
J gene: TRBJ2-7
V gene: TRBV7-9

CDR3 protein: ASSVDRYQPQH
J gene: TRBJ1-5
V gene: TRBV9

CDR3 protein: ASTVQWGGTEAF
J gene: TRBJ1-1
V gene: TRBV2

CDR3 protein: ATSAGSVSGNTIY
J gene: TRBJ1-3
V gene: TRBV24-1

CDR3 protein: ASSYGGRTEAF
J gene: TRBJ1-1
V gene: TRBV6-5

CDR3 protein: ASSRRRTGPRSYEQY
J gene: TRBJ2-7
V gene: TRBV5-6

CDR3 protein: AWSSETQY
J gene: TRBJ2-5
V gene: TRBV30

CDR3 protein: AMGREPELFGYT
J gene: TRBJ1-2
V gene: TRBV10-3

CDR3 protein: ASSDQASGIYEQY
J gene: TRBJ2-7
V gene: TRBV5-1

CDR3 protein: ASSLQENTEAF
J gene: TRBJ1-1
V gene: TRBV14

CDR3 protein: ASSPYQGDQPQH
J gene: TRBJ1-5
V gene: TRBV6-5

CDR3 protein: ASSESAASAGVNGYT
J gene: TRBJ1-2
V gene: TRBV10-2

CDR3 protein: ASSLGGGNTIY
J gene: TRBJ1-3
V gene: TRBV28

CDR3 protein: ASSGPRGQPRETQY
J gene: TRBJ2-5
V gene: TRBV6-1

CDR3 protein: ASSERGSSYNSPLH
J gene: TRBJ1-6
V gene: TRBV10-2